This T cell receptor (beta chain) was recorded in a study of tumor-infiltrating lymphocytes in primary liver carcinoma. Broader study findings: Only around 7.5-24% of top clones occurred in all five tumor regions.

The CDR3 is 16 residues long. V was pared by 2 bases and J by 0 bases, with 14 bases between. Production of TCR beta cDNA used around 500 ng total RNA together with a constant-region primer. Construction of TCR beta libraries relied on three successive nested multiplex PCR rounds employing slightly modified ARM-PCR. TRBV1-TRBV30 forward primers and a C-beta reverse primer were used in the first two PCR rounds, which each ran for around 10 cycles. TCRdb re-derived calls from the multiplex PCR reads in MiXCR, one entry per CDR3 protein. Among some 25,000 distinct CDR3 sequences listed, around 79% were seen once. Each 20-30 mg portion of unsorted bulk tissue served as the source for co-extraction of RNA and DNA. Worth noting for this clonotype: Its antigen is undetermined.

The sample was liver tumor tissue from sampling region 3. The subset: tumor region T3, left-lateral pole. The source of this sequence is a man in his forties or fifties with primary liver carcinoma and hepatitis B virus infection. The rearrangement links TRBV12-3 or TRBV12-4 to TRBJ2-7; D ambiguous. CDR3 residues: CASSLIGLGNSYEQYF. CDR3 bases: TGTGCCAGCAGTTTAATAGGCTTAGGTAACTCCTACGAGCAGTACTTC.